The rows below give T cell receptor beta chains drawn from one sample of a study of tumor-infiltrating lymphocytes in primary liver carcinoma. TCRdb called the multiplex PCR reads again in MiXCR, with one record for every CDR3 protein. The sample has tens of thousands of distinct CDR3 sequences, less than 85% seen once. The sequenced sample was liver tumor tissue from sampling region 5. The receptors here all came from a man between 35 and 55 years old with primary liver carcinoma and hepatitis B virus infection. The CDR3 runs from the conserved cysteine through the conserved F or W. Each record gives: clone size, V gene, J gene, D gene, CDR3 DNA, CDR3 protein. A D gene is named only where the DNA matches it firmly. Expanded clones are given a class, and other clones once, few, many or no size at all.

>many|TRBV11-3|TRBJ2-1|-
TGTGCCAGCAGCTTAGTCGGGATGAATGAGCAGTTCTTC
CASSLVGMNEQFF
>-|TRBV6-5|TRBJ2-3|-
TGTGCCAGCAGCTCCTCCCGGGGGACAGATACGTATTATTTT
CASSSSRGTDTYYF
>-|TRBV5-4|TRBJ2-5|TRBD1
TGCGCCAGCAGCTCGGACAGGGGGCTGGAGAGCCAGTACTTC
CASSSDRGLESQYF
>-|TRBV6-1|TRBJ2-7|-
TGTGCTAGCAGTGAAAAGAGTCCAACGACGTACGAGCAGCACTTC
CASSEKSPTTYEQHF
>-|TRBV11-3|TRBJ2-3|-
TGTGCCAGCAGCTTAGAGGGACCCAACGGAGATACGCAGTATTTT
CASSLEGPNGDTQYF
>-|TRBV20-1|TRBJ1-1|TRBD1
TGCAGTGCTAGTGGGACAGGGGTTTCGGTCACTGAAGCTTTCTTT
CSASGTGVSVTEAFF
>many|TRBV6-1|TRBJ2-1|TRBD2
TGTGCCAGCAGGCTAGCGGGAGGAAATGAGCAGTTCTTC
CASRLAGGNEQFF
>many|TRBV28|TRBJ2-7|-
TGTGCCAGCAGCCACCACGAGCAGTACTTC
CASSHHEQYF
>-|TRBV12-3/TRBV12-4|TRBJ2-7|-
TGTGTCAGCAGTCTGATGGGTGGGGAGCAGTACTTC
CVSSLMGGEQYF
>medium-sized|TRBV4-2|TRBJ2-1|-
TGTGCCAGCAGCATCGGGCTTGGGGGCCCCTGGGATGAGCAGTTCTTC
CASSIGLGGPWDEQFF
>-|TRBV12-3/TRBV12-4|TRBJ2-1|-
TGTACCAGCAGTTTATCCTCAGTGGCGATTGAGCAGTTCTTC
CTSSLSSVAIEQFF
>-|TRBV11-2|TRBJ2-7|TRBD2
TGTGCCAGCAGCTTACCCGTTGGACTAGCGGGAGGGAGGTACGAGCATTACTTC
CASSLPVGLAGGRYEHYF
>medium-sized|TRBV29-1|TRBJ2-1|-
TGCAGCCCCCGGCTAGACAATGAGCAGTTCTTC
CSPRLDNEQFF
>-|TRBV5-1|TRBJ1-5|-
TGCGCCAGCAGCTTGGGGCGGGGGAATGGAGATACGCAGCATTTT
CASSLGRGNGDTQHF
>many|TRBV19|TRBJ2-7|-
TGTGCCAGTAGTAGGAGCTTTAACTACGAGCAGTACTTC
CASSRSFNYEQYF
>few|TRBV11-2|TRBJ2-7|-
TGTGTCAGCAGCTTAACTAACACTGCCTACGAACAGTACTTC
CVSSLTNTAYEQYF
>-|TRBV29-1|TRBJ2-7|TRBD1
TGCAGCGCTATAATAGGGGGCAGCCCCTATGAGCAGTACTTC
CSAIIGGSPYEQYF
>many|TRBV13|TRBJ2-1|-
TGTGCCAGCAGCATTAGGAATGAGCAGTTCTTC
CASSIRNEQFF
>-|TRBV28|TRBJ2-5|-
TGTGCCAGCAGTATACTCCGACTCCTCCAAGAGACCCAGTACTTC
CASSILRLLQETQYF
>-|TRBV4-2|TRBJ2-7|-
TGTGCCACTACTGGACCAGCGGGTGTTTATAAGTACTACGAGCAGAACTTC
CATTGPAGVYKYYEQNF
>-|TRBV29-1|TRBJ1-1|TRBD1
TGCAGCGTTCAGGACAGGGAAGCCACTGAGGCTTCCTTT
CSVQDREATEASF
>-|TRBV11-2|TRBJ2-3|TRBD2
TGTGCCAGCAGCTTCGGTGCGGGAGGGTTTGATACGCATTGTTTT
CASSFGAGGFDTHCF
>few|TRBV28|TRBJ2-4|TRBD2
TGTGCCAGCAGTGCCCTTAGCGGGAGGGCGGCCAAAAACATTCAGTACTTC
CASSALSGRAAKNIQYF
>-|TRBV6-5|TRBJ2-1|-
TGTGCCAGCAGTCACGTCGGGGATGAGCAGCTCTTC
CASSHVGDEQLF
>-|TRBV9|TRBJ2-6|TRBD1
TGTGCCAGCAGAGCCGGGACAGAAAGCTCTGGGGCCAACGTCCTGACTTTC
CASRAGTESSGANVLTF
>-|TRBV11-2|TRBJ2-3|TRBD2
TGTACCAGCAGCTTAGATGTACTAGCGTGGACAGATACGCAGTATTTT
CTSSLDVLAWTDTQYF
>few|TRBV28|TRBJ2-3|-
TGTGCCAGCAGTTTGGGGGACGGCACAGATACGCAGTATTTT
CASSLGDGTDTQYF
>-|TRBV6-5|TRBJ2-7|TRBD1
TGTGTCAGTAACCGGGACAGGGGCTGCGAGCAGTACTTC
CVSNRDRGCEQYF
>-|TRBV2|TRBJ2-7|-
TGTGCCAGGAAGATAGGGGGAGCGGTGGGTGAGCAGTACTTC
CARKIGGAVGEQYF
>many|TRBV6-5|TRBJ1-5|-
TGTGCCAGCAGTTACAGGTCTGGCAATCAGCCCCAGCATTTT
CASSYRSGNQPQHF
>many|TRBV6-5|TRBJ2-6|TRBD1
TGTGCCAGCAGTTCCCCCCTGGACAGGGTTCCGACCGGGGCCAACGTCCTGACTTTC
CASSSPLDRVPTGANVLTF
>many|TRBV11-2|TRBJ2-5|TRBD1
TGTGCCAGCAGCTTAGATCGGGCAGGGGGCGGCAAGTACTTC
CASSLDRAGGGKYF
>medium-sized|TRBV29-1|TRBJ2-1|-
TGCAGCGTCGTTCGGCTAGAATCCTACAATGAGCAGTTCTTC
CSVVRLESYNEQFF